The clone carrying this T cell receptor (beta chain) was counted a single time. This sample stems from a study of blood T cell repertoires in COVID-19. Across the study: COVID-19 samples from acute and convalescent phases originated in the United States, Italy and Spain. Sample material is recorded as cDNA or gDNA derived from T cells, B-cell-depleted T cells, or PBMCs.

Methods used by the authors: Estimated nucleated cell counts came from reference gene primer amplification. Data came from immunoSEQ multiplex PCR; TCRdb stores just in-frame clones and leaves some out. Clone size and V and J calls were adopted from that table, with D and trimming inferred from the DNA. The data contain about 130,000 clones, over 70% of them singletons. This CDR3 comprises 14 residues. Trimming shortened V by 6 bases and J by 5 bases, and 14 bases separated the two germline ends. Looked up from germline, CDR1 is MNHNY and CDR2 is SVGAGI (reference sequence). The V call is TRBV6-6, the J call TRBJ1-5; the D gene is possibly TRBD1 (6 bases). This TCR came from a woman aged 50 to 60 with acute or convalescent COVID-19. Sample: peripheral blood. The CDR3 region is CASSQDSLYQPQHF. The CDR3 DNA follows: TGTGCCAGCAGCCAGGACAGCCTCTATCAGCCCCAGCATTTT.